This entry lists 28 T cell receptor beta chains sequenced from one sample in a study of shared clonotypes between healthy human individuals. Generated by immunoSEQ multiplex PCR, the TCRdb table keeps only in-frame clones and is missing some. The repertoire holds about 2.5 million clones, about nine tenths seen once, with 0.37% in the top ten. The sequencing input was naive CD4+ T cells from PBMCs. Regarding subset: CD45RA+ positively selected. The receptors were sampled from a man in his late teens or twenties in good health. Some clones in this sample may be carry-over from other donors' samples.

The chain has TRBV4-3 and TRBJ2-5, with D possibly TRBD2 on 5 matching bases. The CDR3 length is 15 residues. The V gene's germline CDR1 is LGHNA and CDR2 YSLEER. The V end was cut by 0 bases, the J end by 5 bases, with 13 bases between. The CDR3 loop is CASSQEVGARETQYF. The CDR3 DNA sequence: TGCGCCAGCAGCCAAGAGGTGGGAGCTCGGGAGACCCAGTACTTC.

The CDR3: CASSFQGNNEQFF. DNA of the CDR3: TGTGCCAGCAGCTTTCAGGGAAACAATGAGCAGTTCTTC. This chain links TRBV5-4 with TRBJ2-1, with D possibly matching TRBD1 (5 bases). V was trimmed by 2 bases and J by 5 bases, leaving 8 bases between them. This CDR3 contains 13 residues. Germline assignment: CDR1 SGHNT and CDR2 YYREEE (reference sequence). The entire variable domain, with the rest obtained from reference TRBV5-4 and TRBJ2-1, is as follows: ETGVTQSPTHLIKTRGQQVTLRCSSQSGHNTVSWYQQALGQGPQFIFQYYREEENGRGNFPPRFSGLQFPNYSSELNVNALELDDSALYLCASSFQGNNEQFFGPGTRLTVL.

The chain recombines TRBV2 with TRBJ2-7; 12 bases line up with TRBD2. J lost 5 bases, V lost 8 bases, and 13 bases had no gene match. This CDR3 contains 16 residues. Germline CDR1 SNHLY, CDR2 FYNNEI. The CDR3 region is CASLTSGSDRVNEQYF. The CDR3, as DNA: TGTGCCAGCCTGACTAGCGGGAGTGATAGGGTAAACGAGCAGTACTTC.

J is TRBJ2-7 and V is TRBV2, with 9 nucleotides matching TRBD1. CDR3 length: 13 amino acids. V trimming: 5 bases; J trimming: 6 bases; junction bases outside the gene matches: 5. The germline gives CDR1 SNHLY, CDR2 FYNNEI. The CDR3 DNA sequence: TGTGCCAGCAGTCCCGGGACAGGGAGCGAGCAGTACTTC. As protein: CASSPGTGSEQYF.

V gene TRBV7-3 combines with J gene TRBJ2-1; 7 bases map to TRBD1. CDR3 size: 12 residues. V lost 5 bases and J lost 8; bases outside the gene matches: 3. Germline CDR1 is SGHTA and CDR2 is FQGTGA. The CDR3 protein is CASSQGGDEQFF. DNA for the CDR3: TGTGCCAGCAGCCAAGGGGGCGATGAGCAGTTCTTC.

The rearrangement links TRBV5-8 to TRBJ2-7; D gene unclear. Germline CDR1 reads SGHTS; CDR2 reads YDEGEE. The CDR3 contains 16 residues. Between the trimmed V and J ends, which lost 6 bases and 2 bases, there was a span of 21 bases. CDR3 in DNA: TGTGCCAGCATCCAAACGGCCTTTCTCAACGCCTACGAGCAGTACTTC. It translates to CASIQTAFLNAYEQYF.

The rearrangement joins TRBV5-4 to TRBJ2-2, with 7 bases matching TRBD1. Losses at the gene ends were 4 bases for V and 6 bases for J; bases not matched to a gene: 6. The CDR3 runs to 14 residues. Germline CDR1 reads SGHNT; CDR2 reads YYREEE (reference sequence). DNA for the CDR3: TGTGCCAGCAGCCCTATCACAGGGGCCGGGGAGCTGTTTTTT. It yields the protein CASSPITGAGELFF.

The chain is built from TRBV5-1 and TRBJ2-1; 14 bases are shared with TRBD2. CDR3 length: 23 amino acids. The junction had 28 bases not matched to a gene; V was cut back by 3 bases and J by 8 bases. Germline V lookup: CDR1 SGHRS, CDR2 YFSETQ. The CDR3 region has the DNA TGCGCCAGCAGCTCCTGGCCCTCCAGGCCGGGACTAGCGGGAGCGGTTTCATCGGATGAGCAGTTCTTC. Translating gives CASSSWPSRPGLAGAVSSDEQFF.

This clone came up once. The CDR3: CASTASNLADTQYF. CDR3 bases: TGTGCCAGCACTGCTAGCAACTTAGCGGATACGCAGTATTTT. V gene TRBV28 combines with J gene TRBJ2-3; tentatively, D is TRBD2 (5 bases). The germline V gene encodes CDR1 MDHEN and CDR2 SYDVKM. This CDR3 has 14 residues. V was clipped by 7 bases and J by 6 bases, with 17 bases between them.

The rearrangement joins TRBV7-9 to TRBJ2-5; no definite D call. The CDR3 totals 15 residues. V dropped 2 bases and J dropped 1 base, with 11 bases sitting between them. The germline V gene encodes CDR1 SEHNR and CDR2 FQNEAQ (reference sequence). The CDR3 loop is CASSLSGRPQETQYF. Written as DNA, the CDR3 is TGTGCCAGCAGCTTATCAGGACGGCCCCAAGAGACCCAGTACTTC.

The chain has TRBV4-1 and TRBJ1-5; the D is unclear. The CDR3 runs 13 residues. Germline CDR1 reads MGHRA; CDR2 reads YSYEKL. Trimming left V 0 bases short and J 6 bases short, with 6 bases between. CDR3 sequence (DNA): TGCGCCAGCAGCCAAGAGGAGAGTCAGCCCCAGCATTTT. Its translation: CASSQEESQPQHF.

The chain employs TRBV2 and TRBJ1-2; a weak D match, TRBD1 (5 bases). CDR3 length: 15 amino acids. The germline V gene has CDR1 SNHLY and CDR2 FYNNEI. Trimming shortened V by 8 bases and J by 0 bases, and 16 bases separated the two germline ends. CDR3: CASPHTGTPNYGYTF. The CDR3 nucleotides read TGTGCCAGCCCCCACACAGGAACTCCTAACTATGGCTACACCTTC. Full variable domain (outside the CDR3, taken from reference TRBV2 and TRBJ1-2): EPEVTQTPSHQVTQMGQEVILRCVPISNHLYFYWYRQILGQKVEFLVSFYNNEISEKSEIFDDQFSVERPDGSNFTLKIRSTKLEDSAMYFCASPHTGTPNYGYTFGSGTRLTVV.

The chain recombines TRBV6-1 with TRBJ1-5; the match to TRBD1 covers 7 bases. Per germline, CDR1 MNHNS and CDR2 SASEGT. After removal of 1 base from V and 7 bases from J, the junction contained 16 bases not matched to a gene. The CDR3 has 18 amino acids. The CDR3 is CASSEGTGTVRVWQPQHF. DNA of the CDR3: TGTGCCAGCAGTGAAGGGACCGGGACAGTGAGGGTTTGGCAGCCCCAGCATTTT.

This chain uses TRBV27 with TRBJ2-1; maybe TRBD1 (5 bases). The germline V gene encodes CDR1 MNHEY and CDR2 SMNVEV (reference sequence). V lost 5 bases to trimming and J lost 1 base, with 15 bases between them. This CDR3 is built from 16 residues. Here the CDR3 DNA reads TGTGCCAGCAGTAGTATGCGGCAGGGTTCCTACAATGAGCAGTTCTTC. As protein: CASSSMRQGSYNEQFF.

This chain uses TRBV29-1 with TRBJ2-2; D may match TRBD1 or TRBD2 (5 bases each). Trimming left V 5 bases short and J 1 base short, with 11 bases between. Germline CDR1 reads SQVTM; CDR2 reads ANQGSEA. The CDR3 is 14 residues long. The CDR3 sequence: CSVSRGVNTGELFF. In DNA form, the CDR3 reads TGCAGCGTTTCACGAGGGGTGAACACCGGGGAGCTGTTTTTT.

This clone occurred a few times. The J gene is TRBJ2-1, the V gene TRBV29-1; the match to TRBD2 covers 11 bases. V trimming: 7 bases; J trimming: 1 base; junction bases outside the gene matches: 6. Per the germline V gene, CDR1 is SQVTM and CDR2 is ANQGSEA. The CDR3 is made up of 15 amino acids. CDR3 protein: CSGRLAGFSYNEQFF. CDR3 nucleotide sequence: TGCAGCGGCCGACTAGCGGGATTTTCCTACAATGAGCAGTTCTTC.

J is TRBJ1-2 and V is TRBV23-1; the D gene is possibly TRBD1 (6 bases). TRBV23-1 is placed among ORFs of uncertain function. The CDR3 extends over 17 amino acids. V was pared by 0 bases and J by 4 bases, with 18 bases between. The CDR3 coding sequence is TGCGCCAGCAGTCAATCGAGGGCCGACGGGGGGCTCTATGGCTACACCTTC. Translated: CASSQSRADGGLYGYTF.

J is TRBJ2-3 and V is TRBV28, with 8 positions matching TRBD1. With V trimmed by 4 bases and J by 6 bases, 9 bases remained unmatched. Germline loops: CDR1 MDHEN, CDR2 SYDVKM. The length of the CDR3 is 15 residues. CDR3 in amino acids: CASSSPGQVADTQYF. DNA of the CDR3: TGTGCCAGCAGTTCACCGGGACAGGTGGCCGATACGCAGTATTTT.

The chain joins TRBV27 to TRBJ2-3; D is possibly TRBD2 (6 bases). CDR1 and CDR2 (germline): MNHEY, SMNVEV (reference sequence). CDR3 length equals 15 residues. V lost 3 bases and J 0 bases, leaving 10 bases between the germline ends. CDR3 residues: CASSFPGTSTDTQYF. The CDR3 coding sequence is TGTGCCAGCAGTTTCCCCGGGACTAGCACAGATACGCAGTATTTT.

The chain joins TRBV2 to TRBJ1-5, with 7 positions matching TRBD1. The CDR3 has 14 residues. With V trimmed by 6 bases and J by 2 bases, 4 bases remained unmatched. In germline, CDR1 is SNHLY, CDR2 FYNNEI. The CDR3 is CASSRRGRNQPQHF. The CDR3 coding sequence is TGTGCCAGCAGCAGGAGGGGGCGCAATCAGCCCCAGCATTTT.

The chain uses TRBV4-1 and TRBJ1-4; no clear D gene. Per germline, CDR1 MGHRA and CDR2 YSYEKL. Deletions cut 4 bases from V and 7 bases from J, with 10 bases between. This CDR3 is built from 13 residues. The CDR3 coding sequence is TGCGCCAGCAGCCTATCTTACAGTGAAAAACTGTTTTTT. Its translation: CASSLSYSEKLFF.

This chain joins TRBV4-3 and TRBJ2-3; D not resolved. CDR3 size: 14 residues. Per germline, CDR1 LGHNA and CDR2 YSLEER. V lost 2 bases, J lost 3 bases, and 9 bases lay in between. The CDR3 nucleotides read TGCGCCAGCAGCCAACAACCAAGTACAGATACGCAGTATTTT. Protein: CASSQQPSTDTQYF.

This clone was detected once. The CDR3 spells CASSGQGAYNEKLFF. Written as DNA, the CDR3 is TGTGCCAGCAGTGGACAGGGGGCATATAATGAAAAACTGTTTTTT. The chain joins TRBV6-5 to TRBJ1-4, with 11 bases aligning to TRBD1. Germline loops: CDR1 MNHEY, CDR2 SVGAGI. Trimming took 5 bases from V and 4 from J; bases not matched to a gene: 3. The CDR3 loop spans 15 amino acids.

The genes are TRBV19 and TRBJ1-2; D might be TRBD1 (5 bases). CDR3 size: 15 residues. Trimming took off 1 base at V and 5 bases at J, with 14 bases between the two ends. Germline values: CDR1 LNHDA, CDR2 SQIVND (reference sequence). For the CDR3, the DNA is TGTGCCAGTAGTATAGTCGGGGGAGTTCGGTATGGCTACACCTTC. Its protein is CASSIVGGVRYGYTF.

This chain links TRBV18 with TRBJ2-5; D is possibly TRBD1 (5 bases). This CDR3 contains 15 residues. V shed 3 bases and J shed 3 bases, with 14 bases lying between them. CDR1 is KGHSH, CDR2 LQKENI, per germline. The CDR3 loop reads CASSPQAAGKETQYF. In DNA, the CDR3 is TGTGCCAGCTCACCTCAGGCTGCAGGGAAAGAGACCCAGTACTTC.

The genes are TRBV29-1 and TRBJ1-1; D gene unclear. CDR1 and CDR2 from the germline V gene are SQVTM and ANQGSEA. The ends were cut back, 4 bases at V and 3 bases at J, with 12 bases in the middle. CDR3 length equals 13 residues. The CDR3 nucleotides read TGCAGCGTTGCGGGTCTGGCCCACACTGAAGCTTTCTTT. Protein product: CSVAGLAHTEAFF. The full variable domain, completed using reference TRBV29-1 and TRBJ1-1, is SAVISQKPSRDICQRGTSLTIQCQVDSQVTMMFWYRQQPGQSLTLIATANQGSEATYESGFVIDKFPISRPNLTFSTLTVSNMSPEDSSIYLCSVAGLAHTEAFFGQGTRLTVV.

This clone was detected a few times. The chain couples TRBV4-1 to TRBJ1-1; a possible D gene is TRBD1 (6 bases). The V end lost 4 bases, the J end lost 4 bases, and 16 bases lay between the germline ends. The CDR3 loop spans 15 amino acids. Germline V CDR1 and CDR2: MGHRA, YSYEKL. The CDR3 coding sequence is TGCGCCAGCAGCCGCTTACAGGGTGTACGCACTGAAGCTTTCTTT. Amino acid sequence: CASSRLQGVRTEAFF.

The chain carries TRBV7-4 and TRBJ2-7, with D possibly TRBD1 on 6 matching bases. This CDR3 spans 13 amino acids. V lost 3 bases and J lost 2, with 8 bases in between. Germline CDR1 SGHVT, CDR2 SQSDAQ. DNA for the CDR3: TGTGCCAGCAGCTTGGACAGTACCTACGAGCAGTACTTC. It yields the protein CASSLDSTYEQYF.